A selection of T cell receptor beta chains follows, all from one sample in a study of blood T cell repertoires in COVID-19. Produced via immunoSEQ multiplex PCR; TCRdb's table is partial and in-frame only. The table includes 65,000 to 85,000 clones, around 83% detected once. The sample taken for sequencing was peripheral blood. The receptors here all came from a man in his forties or fifties with active COVID-19. CDR3s include the opening cysteine and the closing phenylalanine or tryptophan. The order of the fields is J gene, V gene, CDR3 length, D gene, clone size, CDR3 DNA, CDR3 protein. A D gene is named only where the DNA matches it firmly. Rows give clone size only sometimes, using once, few, many, or a class for an expanded clone.

j_call: TRBJ2-5; v_call: TRBV25-1; cdr3_length: 15; d_call: TRBD1; clone_size: .; cdr3_nt: TGTGCCAGCAGTCCGACGACAGGGGGCGGGGAGACCCAGTACTTC; cdr3_aa: CASSPTTGGGETQYF
j_call: TRBJ2-4; v_call: TRBV7-9; cdr3_length: 15; d_call: .; clone_size: .; cdr3_nt: TGTGCCAGCAGCTTAGCCCCGGCAGGGAAAAACATTCAGTACTTC; cdr3_aa: CASSLAPAGKNIQYF
j_call: TRBJ2-7; v_call: TRBV5-1; cdr3_length: 14; d_call: .; clone_size: .; cdr3_nt: TGCGCCAGCAGCTATAACAGGGCATCCTACGAGCAGTACTTC; cdr3_aa: CASSYNRASYEQYF
j_call: TRBJ1-5; v_call: TRBV27; cdr3_length: 15; d_call: .; clone_size: .; cdr3_nt: TGTGCCAGCAGTTTAGTACCCAGCGTCAATCAGCCCCAGCATTTT; cdr3_aa: CASSLVPSVNQPQHF
j_call: TRBJ2-1; v_call: TRBV27; cdr3_length: 17; d_call: TRBD2; clone_size: few; cdr3_nt: TGTGCCAGCAGCAAACCGGGACTAGCGGGGGGGCCGTCTGAGCAGTTCTTC; cdr3_aa: CASSKPGLAGGPSEQFF
j_call: TRBJ2-7; v_call: TRBV7-9; cdr3_length: 14; d_call: .; clone_size: medium-sized; cdr3_nt: TGTGCCAGCAGCTTCGGAGGTGAGGACTACGAGCAGTACTTC; cdr3_aa: CASSFGGEDYEQYF
j_call: TRBJ2-7; v_call: TRBV5-5; cdr3_length: 15; d_call: TRBD1; clone_size: .; cdr3_nt: TGTGCCAGCAGCTTATGGACAGGGGTGACCTACGAGCAGTACTTC; cdr3_aa: CASSLWTGVTYEQYF
j_call: TRBJ2-4; v_call: TRBV11-3; cdr3_length: 16; d_call: TRBD1; clone_size: .; cdr3_nt: TGTGCCAGCAGCTTAGGGGGGACAGGAGCAAAAAACATTCAGTACTTC; cdr3_aa: CASSLGGTGAKNIQYF
j_call: TRBJ2-3; v_call: TRBV9; cdr3_length: 17; d_call: TRBD2; clone_size: .; cdr3_nt: TGTGCCAGCAGCGTAGGGGGAGGCGGGGGACTGGGTGATACGCAGTATTTT; cdr3_aa: CASSVGGGGGLGDTQYF
j_call: TRBJ1-4; v_call: TRBV11-2; cdr3_length: 13; d_call: .; clone_size: .; cdr3_nt: TGTGCCAGCAGCCCCACGACGGGAGAAAAACTGTTTTTT; cdr3_aa: CASSPTTGEKLFF
j_call: TRBJ2-7; v_call: TRBV4-1; cdr3_length: 17; d_call: TRBD2; clone_size: .; cdr3_nt: TGCGCCAGCAGCCAACCAAGGACTAGCGGGAGTCGCCACGAGCAGTACTTC; cdr3_aa: CASSQPRTSGSRHEQYF
j_call: TRBJ2-7; v_call: TRBV5-1; cdr3_length: 16; d_call: .; clone_size: .; cdr3_nt: TGCGCCAGCAGCCCATCAGCCGGGACAGCTGGGGGGGAGCAGTACTTC; cdr3_aa: CASSPSAGTAGGEQYF
j_call: TRBJ2-7; v_call: TRBV7-7; cdr3_length: 19; d_call: .; clone_size: few; cdr3_nt: TGTGCTAGCAGCTTAGCCCCAACTGACAGGCCGGGGTGGTGGAGCGAGCAGTACTTC; cdr3_aa: CASSLAPTDRPGWWSEQYF
j_call: TRBJ2-2; v_call: TRBV5-4; cdr3_length: 16; d_call: .; clone_size: once; cdr3_nt: TGTGCCAGCAGCTTGTTCCCCATAGAAAACACCGGGGAGCTGTTTTTT; cdr3_aa: CASSLFPIENTGELFF
j_call: TRBJ1-1; v_call: TRBV5-6; cdr3_length: 13; d_call: .; clone_size: .; cdr3_nt: TGTGCCAGCACGCCCCAGGACTACACTGAAGCTTTCTTT; cdr3_aa: CASTPQDYTEAFF
j_call: TRBJ2-1; v_call: TRBV11-2; cdr3_length: 15; d_call: TRBD1; clone_size: .; cdr3_nt: TGTGCCAGCAGCGGAGGGACAGGGACCTACAATGAGCAGTTCTTC; cdr3_aa: CASSGGTGTYNEQFF
j_call: TRBJ1-5; v_call: TRBV29-1; cdr3_length: 12; d_call: .; clone_size: .; cdr3_nt: TGCAGCGTGCAGAATAGCAATCAGCCCCAGCATTTT; cdr3_aa: CSVQNSNQPQHF
j_call: TRBJ2-3; v_call: TRBV27; cdr3_length: 14; d_call: .; clone_size: .; cdr3_nt: TGTGCCAGCAGTGCCGCCGCTAGCGTTAATACGCAGTATTTT; cdr3_aa: CASSAAASVNTQYF